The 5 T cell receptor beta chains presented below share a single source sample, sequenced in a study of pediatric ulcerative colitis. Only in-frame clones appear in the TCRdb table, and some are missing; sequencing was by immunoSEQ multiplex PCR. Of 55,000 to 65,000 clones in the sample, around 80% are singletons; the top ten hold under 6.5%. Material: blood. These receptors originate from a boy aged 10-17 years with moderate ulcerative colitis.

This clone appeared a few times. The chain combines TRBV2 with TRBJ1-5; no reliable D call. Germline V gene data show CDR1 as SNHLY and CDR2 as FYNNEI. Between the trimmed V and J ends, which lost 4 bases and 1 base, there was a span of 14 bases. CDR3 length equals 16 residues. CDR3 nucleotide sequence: TGTGCCAGCAGTGGTATATTTACGGAAAGCAATCAGCCCCAGCATTTT. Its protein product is CASSGIFTESNQPQHF.

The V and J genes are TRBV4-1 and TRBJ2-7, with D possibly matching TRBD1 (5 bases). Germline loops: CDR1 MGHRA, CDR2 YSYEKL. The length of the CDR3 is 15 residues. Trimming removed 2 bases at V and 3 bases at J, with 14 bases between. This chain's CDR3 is CASSQWGLKGYEQYF. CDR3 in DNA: TGCGCCAGCAGCCAATGGGGCCTCAAGGGCTACGAGCAGTACTTC.

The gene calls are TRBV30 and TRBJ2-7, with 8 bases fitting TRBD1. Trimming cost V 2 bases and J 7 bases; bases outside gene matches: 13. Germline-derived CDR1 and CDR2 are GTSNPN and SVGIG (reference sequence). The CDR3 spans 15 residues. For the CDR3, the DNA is TGTGCCTGGAGTTGGACTGGGCAGGGGGCCCAGGAGCAGTACTTC. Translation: CAWSWTGQGAQEQYF.

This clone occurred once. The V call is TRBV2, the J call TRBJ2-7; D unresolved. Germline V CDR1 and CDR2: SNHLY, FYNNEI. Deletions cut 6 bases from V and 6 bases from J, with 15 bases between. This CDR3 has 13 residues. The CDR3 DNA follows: TGTGCCAGCAGCGAAACTCAGGTTGTCGAGCAGTACTTC. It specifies CASSETQVVEQYF.

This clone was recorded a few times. The CDR3 here is CTPGNTEAFF. The CDR3 DNA reads TGCACTCCAGGGAACACTGAAGCTTTCTTT. The V call is TRBV20-1, the J call TRBJ1-1; D is unclear. The CDR3 loop spans 10 amino acids. Germline-derived CDR1 and CDR2 are DFQATT and SNEGSKA (reference sequence).